These 18 T cell receptor beta chains originate from one sample sequenced in a study of T cells in Graves' hyperthyroidism and ophthalmopathy. Researchers took RNA transcripts and amplified the TCR beta CDR3 regions from them. The study used the HTBI primer set for a first-round RT-PCR of the TCR CDR3. TCRdb re-called the multiplex PCR reads through MiXCR, storing one row per CDR3 protein. The sample holds approximately 640,000 distinct CDR3 sequences, over 40% seen once. Sequencing was done on a sample of peripheral blood or thyroid tissue (not recorded which). The receptors derive from an adult man with Graves' disease, either hyperthyroidism or ophthalmopathy (not recorded which).

This clonotype has more than one count but fewer than ten. The V gene is TRBV3-1, the J gene TRBJ1-5, with a tentative D call TRBD1 (5 bases). Germline V gene lookup returns CDR1 LGHDT and CDR2 YNNKEL (reference sequence). Trimming removed 0 bases from V and 1 base from J, with 13 bases in between. This CDR3 is built from 17 residues. The CDR3 DNA reads as TGTGCCAGCAGCCAAGATCGTGGGGGGGGAAGCAATCAGCCCCAGCATTTT. Its translation is CASSQDRGGGSNQPQHF. The complete variable domain, with remaining parts taken from reference TRBV3-1 and TRBJ1-5, reads DTAVSQTPKYLVTQMGNDKSIKCEQNLGHDTMYWYKQDSKKFLKIMFSYNNKELIINETVPNRFSPKSPDKAHLNLHINSLELGDSAVYFCASSQDRGGGSNQPQHFGDGTRLSIL.

In its sample, this clonotype was seen many times. The chain recombines TRBV2 with TRBJ1-6; TRBD1 matches 7 bases. The CDR3 runs to 16 residues. V dropped 3 bases and J dropped 5; count of bases not matched to a gene: 7. Germline loops: CDR1 SNHLY, CDR2 FYNNEI. The CDR3 spells CASSDWDSSDNSPLHF. CDR3 DNA: TGTGCCAGCAGTGATTGGGACAGTTCCGATAATTCACCCCTCCACTTT.

This clonotype has a count of ten or more. The rearrangement links TRBV7-2 to TRBJ1-4; D may be TRBD1 (5 bases). V was cut by 6 bases and J by 5 bases, with 19 bases left in between. Germline lookup yields CDR1 SGHTA and CDR2 FQGNSA. This CDR3 is 16 amino acids long. The CDR3 region is CASSPDRGPANEKLFF. Written as DNA, the CDR3 is TGTGCCAGCAGTCCAGACAGAGGTCCTGCCAATGAAAAACTGTTTTTT.

This clonotype was seen a handful of times. An end of the junction does not agree with germline; a read error may underlie this. This chain links TRBV7-6 with TRBJ2-2, with D possibly called TRBD1 or TRBD2 (5 bases each). Germline CDR1 reads SGHVS; CDR2 reads FNYEAQ. CDR3 length: 15 amino acids. The CDR3 bases are TGTGCTAGCAGCTTATACAGGTCGGGAACCGGGGAGCTGTTTTTT. Residues: CASSLYRSGTGELFF.

The chain is built from TRBV21-1 and TRBJ1-2. TRBV21-1 is termed a pseudogene. The CDR3 totals 14 residues. This chain's CDR3 is CASSISDGSYGYTF. CDR3 DNA sequence: TGTGCCAGCAGCATATCTGACGGCAGCTATGGCTACACCTTC.

This clonotype was counted at least ten times. This chain connects TRBV10-3 to TRBJ2-7; 10 nucleotides line up with TRBD2. The CDR3 is 15 residues long. The germline V gene has CDR1 ENHRY and CDR2 SYGVKD. The V segment lost 10 bases and the J segment 3 bases; nucleotides outside the gene matches: 12. In DNA, the CDR3 is TGTGCCAGCGCAATGCCGGGACTAGCGCTCTACGAGCAGTACTTC. Protein product: CASAMPGLALYEQYF.

The chain links TRBV29-1 to TRBJ1-6, with TRBD1 matching 8 bases. In germline, CDR1 is SQVTM, CDR2 ANQGSEA. V was pared by 4 bases and J by 10 bases, with 6 bases of the junction left unmatched. This CDR3 is built from 13 residues. This CDR3 reads CSVGQQGESPLHF. CDR3 nucleotide sequence: TGCAGCGTTGGCCAACAGGGGGAATCACCCCTCCACTTT.

The V gene is TRBV7-2, the J gene TRBJ1-4, with D possibly TRBD1 on 6 matching bases. Trimming stripped 5 bases from V and 0 bases from J, with 7 bases between. CDR3 length: 14 amino acids. Germline V gives CDR1 SGHTA, CDR2 FQGNSA. The CDR3 here is CASSRQATNEKLFF. The CDR3 bases are TGTGCCAGCAGCAGACAGGCAACTAATGAAAAACTGTTTTTT.

As concerns this clonotype: The CDR3 does not close with the conserved phenylalanine or tryptophan, likely indicating a read error. The chain joins TRBV4-1 to TRBJ2-7; the match to TRBD2 covers 8 bases. The CDR3 runs to 16 residues. Germline V gives CDR1 MGHRA, CDR2 YSYEKL. With 0 bases clipped from V and 6 bases from J, the junction kept 10 bases outside the gene matches. The DNA of the CDR3 is TGCGCCAGCAGCCAAGATAGGGCTAGCGGGTTCCTCGAGCAGTACCTC. It codes for CASSQDRASGFLEQYL.

The chain couples TRBV19 to TRBJ2-7; D might be TRBD1 or TRBD2, each matching 5 bases. Trimming shortened V by 3 bases and J by 0 bases, and 15 bases separated the two germline ends. The CDR3 covers 16 residues. Germline CDR1 and CDR2: LNHDA and SQIVND (reference sequence). CDR3 residues: CASSIKGPPGSYEQYF. CDR3 DNA sequence: TGTGCCAGTAGTATCAAGGGACCCCCTGGCTCCTACGAGCAGTACTTC.

Turning to this clonotype: Given a much more abundant clone one base away, this may be a read error. CDR3 bases: TGCAGTGCTCGCCTCGGTCATAGCAATCAGCCCCAGCATTTT. Translating gives CSARLGHSNQPQHF. The rearrangement uses TRBV20-1 and TRBJ1-5, with D unclear. The germline V gene encodes CDR1 DFQATT and CDR2 SNEGSKA (reference sequence). CDR3 length: 14 residues. V shed 5 bases and J shed 0 bases, with 11 bases lying between them.

This rearrangement joins TRBV20-1 to TRBJ2-7; the match to TRBD1 covers 11 bases. Germline V gene sequence: CDR1 DFQATT, CDR2 SNEGSKA (reference sequence). The CDR3 covers 15 residues. The V segment lost 4 bases and the J segment 3 bases; nucleotides outside the gene matches: 8. The CDR3 sequence: CSAMGTGGKFYEQYF. The DNA for the CDR3 is TGCAGTGCTATGGGGACAGGGGGGAAGTTCTACGAGCAGTACTTC.

The rearrangement uses TRBV7-9 and TRBJ1-2; 7 bases align to TRBD1. The CDR3 runs 15 residues. V dropped 1 base and J dropped 6; count of bases not matched to a gene: 8. Germline-derived CDR1 and CDR2 are SEHNR and FQNEAQ (reference sequence). CDR3 bases: TGTGCCAGCAGCTTAGAGTGGACAGGCGGGGATGGCTACACCTTC. It translates to CASSLEWTGGDGYTF.

In this sample, this clonotype turned up once. At one end, the junction sequence differs from germline, possibly due to a read error. V gene TRBV7-7 combines with J gene TRBJ2-7, with D possibly being TRBD1 (6 bases). Germline lookup yields CDR1 SSHAT and CDR2 FNYEAQ (reference sequence). The length of the CDR3 is 14 residues. In DNA, the CDR3 is TGTGCTAGCAGCTACAAGGGGGACCACTACGAGCAGTACTTC. This translates into CASSYKGDHYEQYF.

This clonotype occurred many times. In DNA form, the CDR3 reads TGTGCCACCAGCAGAGGAGCTGCGGGGGGGCGTCTCGGGGAGCTGTTTTTT. This encodes CATSRGAAGGRLGELFF. The chain employs TRBV15 and TRBJ2-2, with 9 bases aligning to TRBD2. V lost 1 base to trimming and J lost 7 bases; unmatched junction nucleotides: 10. Germline-derived CDR1 and CDR2 are LNHNV and YYDKDF (reference sequence). CDR3 length equals 17 residues.

This chain uses TRBV7-8 with TRBJ2-7, with 9 bases aligning to TRBD1. V lost 1 base and J lost 3; bases outside the gene matches: 7. The CDR3 is 16 amino acids. The germline CDR1 and CDR2 sequences are SGHVS and FQNEAQ. DNA of the CDR3: TGTGCCAGCAGCTTAGGCGGTGGACAGGGGTTCTACGAGCAGTACTTC. This sequence encodes CASSLGGGQGFYEQYF.

This chain links TRBV7-9 with TRBJ2-7; tentative D call: TRBD1 (10 bases). V shed 1 base and J shed 2 bases, with 18 bases lying between them. The germline V gene has CDR1 SEHNR and CDR2 FQNEAQ (reference sequence). The CDR3 has 17 amino acids. The CDR3 spells CASSLGLAGQGTYEQYF. The CDR3 DNA reads TGTGCCAGCAGCTTAGGTCTAGCGGGACAGGGGACCTACGAGCAGTACTTC.

The chain combines TRBV7-9 with TRBJ1-2; 8 positions match TRBD1. The CDR3 sequence is 16 residues long. V gave up 2 bases and J gave up 1 base; unmatched junction bases: 6. Germline-derived CDR1 and CDR2 are SEHNR and FQNEAQ (reference sequence). For the CDR3, the DNA is TGTGCCAGCAGCTTATTTAGGGGACAGGTTAACTATGGCTACACCTTC. Translation gives CASSLFRGQVNYGYTF.